Following are 26 T cell receptor beta chains from one sample sequenced in a study of early T cells in non-severe SARS-CoV-2 infection. TCRdb ran MiXCR on the 5' RACE reads and lists one entry per CDR3 protein. The sample has roughly 120,000 distinct CDR3 sequences; 14% to 15% are singletons. The sequencing sample was made of whole blood. These TCRs come from an adult who was a healthcare worker with PCR-confirmed SARS-CoV-2 infection or an uninfected control (not recorded which).

The J gene is TRBJ2-3, the V gene TRBV16; 13 bases agree with TRBD2. The V gene's germline CDR1 is KGHSY and CDR2 FQNENV. V was pared by 6 bases and J by 7 bases, with 10 bases of the junction left unmatched. The CDR3 is 16 amino acids. The CDR3 nucleotides read TGTGCCAGCAGTCCAAAAACTAGCGGGGGGGCAAATACGCAGTATTTT. Translating gives CASSPKTSGGANTQYF.

This clonotype showed up just a few times. J is TRBJ1-4 and V is TRBV18; tentatively, D is TRBD1 (5 bases). The CDR3 is made up of 13 amino acids. The V and J ends lost 6 bases and 7 bases respectively, with 12 bases between them. Germline-derived CDR1 and CDR2 are KGHSH and LQKENI. CDR3 protein: CASSPGTSEKLFF. As DNA, the CDR3 is TGTGCCAGCTCTCCCGGGACCTCTGAAAAACTGTTTTTT.

This chain links TRBV4-2 with TRBJ1-2; TRBD1 aligns across 8 bases. Germline values: CDR1 LGHNA, CDR2 YNFKEQ. Germline trimming cut 4 bases from V and 8 bases from J; bases unmatched to any gene: 12. The CDR3 runs to 15 residues. The CDR3 protein is CASSPTDRGLGGYTF. The CDR3 region has the DNA TGTGCCAGCAGCCCTACAGACAGGGGACTAGGCGGCTACACCTTC.

This clonotype was recorded many times. J is TRBJ2-5 and V is TRBV12-3 or TRBV12-4, with D perhaps TRBD1 (6 bases). The CDR3 length is 16 residues. V was clipped by 5 bases and J by 0 bases, with 16 bases between them. This CDR3 reads CASSPIGGWYQETQYF. The CDR3, as DNA: TGTGCCAGCAGTCCTATTGGGGGCTGGTACCAAGAGACCCAGTACTTC.

This CDR3 is CASSRGLMNTEAFF. In nucleotides, the CDR3 is TGTGCCAGCAGTAGGGGGCTGATGAACACTGAAGCTTTCTTT. J is TRBJ1-1 and V is TRBV12-3 or TRBV12-4; 7 bases agree with TRBD1. The CDR3 spans 14 residues. V dropped 5 bases and J dropped 0; count of bases not matched to a gene: 3.

The table lists this clonotype with a few counts. This chain links TRBV6-5 with TRBJ2-3, with D maybe TRBD1 (6 bases). Germline V gene lookup returns CDR1 MNHEY and CDR2 SVGAGI. This CDR3 is built from 12 residues. V gave up 11 bases and J gave up 3 bases, with 12 bases separating them. CDR3 nucleotides: TGTGCCGTGCAGGGGACGACAGATACGCAGTATTTT. Amino acids: CAVQGTTDTQYF.

This rearrangement joins TRBV4-1 to TRBJ1-4, with D uncertain. Per the germline V gene, CDR1 is MGHRA and CDR2 is YSYEKL. The ends were cut back, 2 bases at V and 0 bases at J, with 7 bases in the middle. The CDR3 has 15 residues. The CDR3 DNA reads as TGCGCCAGCAGCCAAACCGGGACAACTAATGAAAAACTGTTTTTT. It specifies CASSQTGTTNEKLFF.

This clonotype appeared once. A clone one base away is much larger, so this may be a read error. This sequence joins TRBV18 and TRBJ1-1; D remains ambiguous. The CDR3 is 11 amino acids. The V gene lost 6 bases and the J gene lost 7 bases, with 9 bases spanning the gap. The germline V gene encodes CDR1 KGHSH and CDR2 LQKENI. In DNA, the CDR3 is TGTGCCAGCTCCTCTGAAATTGAAGCTTTCTTT. This codes for CASSSEIEAFF.

In this sample, this clonotype turned up a few times. The rearrangement links TRBV14 to TRBJ1-3, with D uncertain. Trimming took 1 base from V and 1 from J, leaving 2 bases between them. The CDR3 covers 13 residues. Germline V CDR1 and CDR2: SGHDN, FVKESK. CDR3 bases: TGTGCCAGCAGCCAAGTTTCTGGAAACACCATATATTTT. As protein: CASSQVSGNTIYF.

This clonotype has a handful of counts. J is TRBJ1-2 and V is TRBV5-5; maybe TRBD1 (5 bases). Trimming took 0 bases from V and 4 from J, leaving 28 bases between them. Germline assignment: CDR1 SGHKS and CDR2 YYEKEE (reference sequence). The CDR3 extends over 20 amino acids. In DNA form, the CDR3 reads TGTGCCAGCAGCTTGGCTCGACAGTGGCTGAATCCCATTGGAGGCTATGGCTACACCTTC. This translates into CASSLARQWLNPIGGYGYTF. The full variable domain, with the rest looked up from reference TRBV5-5 and TRBJ1-2, is DAGVTQSPTHLIKTRGQQVTLRCSPISGHKSVSWYQQVLGQGPQFIFQYYEKEERGRGNFPDRFSARQFPNYSSELNVNALLLGDSALYLCASSLARQWLNPIGGYGYTFGSGTRLTVV.

In this sample, this clonotype turned up many times. The chain is built from TRBV27 and TRBJ1-2; D call uncertain. Germline CDR1 and CDR2: MNHEY and SMNVEV (reference sequence). V was clipped by 0 bases and J by 2 bases, with 4 bases between them. The CDR3 loop spans 13 amino acids. CDR3 region: CASSLSINYGYTF. CDR3 bases: TGTGCCAGCAGTTTATCTATAAACTATGGCTACACCTTC.

The J gene is TRBJ1-2, the V gene TRBV12-3 or TRBV12-4; possibly TRBD1 for D (6 bases). This CDR3 is built from 15 residues. Trimming removed 5 bases from V and 2 bases from J, with 15 bases in between. The CDR3 DNA is TGTGCCAGCAGTCTACCCGGGGGGGCCAACTATGGCTACACCTTC. Translation: CASSLPGGANYGYTF.

This chain connects TRBV12-3 or TRBV12-4 to TRBJ2-2; 7 bases align to TRBD1. The CDR3 is made up of 15 amino acids. J gave up 6 bases and V 6 bases, and 10 bases lay outside the gene matches. The CDR3 region has the DNA TGTGCCAGCAGCCCCCCGGACAGGCCGGCCGGGGAGCTGTTTTTT. It encodes CASSPPDRPAGELFF.

This chain connects TRBV10-2 to TRBJ2-2, with D perhaps matching TRBD1 (7 bases). Per germline, CDR1 WSHSY and CDR2 SAAADI. The CDR3 contains 15 residues. V was cut by 2 bases and J by 3 bases, with 10 bases left in between. The CDR3 spells CASSEDREDTGELFF. CDR3 bases: TGCGCCAGCAGTGAGGACAGGGAGGACACCGGGGAGCTGTTTTTT.

The V and J genes are TRBV20-1 and TRBJ1-4; 8 nucleotides align to TRBD1. CDR1 DFQATT and CDR2 SNEGSKA come from the germline V gene (reference sequence). The ends lost 6 bases at V and 8 bases at J; junction bases unmatched: 8. The CDR3 length is 13 residues. CDR3 DNA: TGCAGTGCCGAGACAGGGGCGGAGGAAAAACTGTTTTTT. It codes for CSAETGAEEKLFF.

This clonotype was detected a few times. The CDR3 here is CASSLTELSGANVLTF. DNA of the CDR3: TGTGCCAGCAGCTTAACTGAACTTTCTGGGGCCAACGTCCTGACTTTC. This chain links TRBV7-6 with TRBJ2-6; D not resolved. The CDR3 runs 16 residues. Trimming took off 2 bases at V and 1 base at J, with 9 bases between the two ends. Germline-derived CDR1 and CDR2 are SGHVS and FNYEAQ.

The chain couples TRBV4-1 to TRBJ2-1; TRBD1 matches 9 bases. Per germline, CDR1 MGHRA and CDR2 YSYEKL. With V trimmed by 6 bases and J by 1 base, 10 bases remained unmatched. The CDR3 extends over 17 amino acids. CDR3 nucleotide sequence: TGCGCCAGCAGTGGTTCGCGGGGACAGGGATCCTACAATGAGCAGTTCTTC. Translation gives CASSGSRGQGSYNEQFF.

This chain uses TRBV6-6 with TRBJ1-5, with D possibly matching TRBD1 (6 bases). The V and J ends lost 6 bases and 5 bases respectively, with 14 bases between them. The CDR3 has 14 amino acids. Germline assignment: CDR1 MNHNY and CDR2 SVGAGI (reference sequence). The CDR3 is CASSSGVGDQPQHF. The CDR3 DNA reads TGTGCCAGCAGCTCAGGGGTAGGAGATCAGCCCCAGCATTTT.

The rearrangement joins TRBV7-8 to TRBJ1-5, with D unresolved. The V gene lost 3 bases and the J gene lost 5 bases, with 8 bases spanning the gap. Looked up from germline, CDR1 is SGHVS and CDR2 is FQNEAQ. There are 13 residues in the CDR3. CDR3 coding DNA: TGTGCCAGCAGCTTCGGACCGGATCAGCCCCAGCATTTT. Protein product: CASSFGPDQPQHF. The full variable domain, its missing parts supplied by reference TRBV7-8 and TRBJ1-5, is GAGVSQSPRYKVAKRGQDVALRCDPISGHVSLFWYQQALGQGPEFLTYFQNEAQLDKSGLPSDRFFAERPEGSVSTLKIQRTQQEDSAVYLCASSFGPDQPQHFGDGTRLSIL.

The chain couples TRBV6-4 to TRBJ1-5; the D is unclear. From germline, CDR1 is MRHNA and CDR2 SNTAGT. The CDR3 loop spans 9 amino acids. V was trimmed by 10 bases and J by 10 bases, leaving 8 bases between them. CDR3 amino acids: CANPPPQHF. The CDR3 coding sequence is TGTGCCAACCCCCCACCCCAGCATTTT.

This chain joins TRBV2 and TRBJ2-5, with a tentative D call TRBD2 (5 bases). The V end lost 4 bases, the J end lost 6 bases, and 9 bases lay between the germline ends. Looked up from germline, CDR1 is SNHLY and CDR2 is FYNNEI. This CDR3 comprises 12 residues. The CDR3 loop is CASSAGIQTQYF. CDR3 in DNA: TGTGCCAGCAGTGCGGGGATTCAGACCCAGTACTTC.

The genes are TRBV20-1 and TRBJ2-3; 9 bases are shared with TRBD2. This CDR3 has 15 amino acids. The V segment lost 0 bases and the J segment 3 bases; nucleotides outside the gene matches: 4. Germline CDR1 and CDR2: DFQATT and SNEGSKA (reference sequence). CDR3 sequence (DNA): TGCAGTGCTAGAGATGGGCTAGCGGGGACAGATACGCAGTATTTT. Translating gives CSARDGLAGTDTQYF.

J is TRBJ2-5 and V is TRBV12-3 or TRBV12-4, with D unresolved. The CDR3 is 13 amino acids. V was shortened by 2 bases and J by 6 bases, with 10 bases between the two germline ends. Here the CDR3 DNA reads TGTGCCAGCAGTTTATGGGGTGAACAGACCCAGTACTTC. Encoded protein: CASSLWGEQTQYF.

This clonotype was seen repeatedly, ten times or more. V and J are TRBV15 and TRBJ2-3; D not certain. The CDR3 runs 16 residues. CDR1 and CDR2 from the germline V gene are LNHNV and YYDKDF (reference sequence). Trimming took 0 bases from V and 2 from J, leaving 12 bases between them. The CDR3 nucleotides are TGTGCCACCAGCAGAGACGGGTCCCCTCCCACAGATACGCAGTATTTT. This sequence encodes CATSRDGSPPTDTQYF. Based on the CDR3 plus reference TRBV15 and TRBJ2-3, the full variable domain is DAMVIQNPRYQVTQFGKPVTLSCSQTLNHNVMYWYQQKSSQAPKLLFHYYDKDFNNEADTPDNFQSRRPNTSFCFLDIRSPGLGDTAMYLCATSRDGSPPTDTQYFGPGTRLTVL.

This chain joins TRBV5-4 and TRBJ1-6; D gene ambiguous. Trimming left V 0 bases short and J 5 bases short, with 6 bases between. Germline-derived CDR1 and CDR2 are SGHNT and YYREEE (reference sequence). The CDR3 runs to 14 residues. The CDR3 bases are TGTGCCAGCAGCTTGGGCAGTCATAATTCACCCCTCCACTTT. It encodes CASSLGSHNSPLHF.

In its sample, this clonotype was seen a few times. This chain connects TRBV12-3 or TRBV12-4 to TRBJ2-7; 9 nucleotides match TRBD2. The CDR3 is 18 residues long. The junction had 14 bases not matched to a gene; V was cut back by 5 bases and J by 0 bases. CDR3 loop: CASSRGASGGITSYEQYF. The CDR3 nucleotides are TGTGCCAGCAGTAGAGGGGCGAGCGGGGGGATAACCTCCTACGAGCAGTACTTC.